These 26 T cell receptor beta chains were all obtained from the same sample, sequenced in a study of beta chain features in type 1 diabetes. Expressed TCRB transcripts were sequenced after all isolated RNA was converted to cDNA. TCRdb keeps only in-frame clones here, not all; method: immunoSEQ multiplex PCR. In the table there are about 250,000 clones, 12% to 15% of which are singletons. Sequences were obtained from naive CD4+ T cells from blood. The receptors come from a woman aged 40 to 50 in good health.

This clone occurred a few times. Written as DNA, the CDR3 is TGTGCCAGCAGCGCCGGCCACACGGGGAGGGGGGCTTATGGCTACACCTTC. Translation gives CASSAGHTGRGAYGYTF. The chain uses TRBV7-2 and TRBJ1-2, with a weak D call TRBD1 (6 bases). The V end lost 5 bases, the J end lost 5 bases, and 24 bases lay between the germline ends. CDR1 is SGHTA, CDR2 FQGNSA, per germline. The CDR3 length is 17 residues. The full variable domain, its missing parts supplied by reference TRBV7-2 and TRBJ1-2, is GAGVSQSPSNKVTEKGKDVELRCDPISGHTALYWYRQSLGQGLEFLIYFQGNSAPDKSGLPSDRFSAERTGGSVSTLTIQRTQQEDSAVYLCASSAGHTGRGAYGYTFGSGTRLTVV.

Concerning this clone itself: Other DNA sequences within the sample encode an identical CDR3. V and J are TRBV27 and TRBJ2-3; no reliable D call. Trimming removed 4 bases at V and 3 bases at J, with 2 bases between. The CDR3 totals 11 residues. CDR1 is MNHEY, CDR2 SMNVEV, per germline (reference sequence). In DNA, the CDR3 is TGTGCCAGCAGTTCTACAGATACGCAGTATTTT. Its translation: CASSSTDTQYF.

There are a few counts of this clone. The chain is built from TRBV5-4 and TRBJ1-6, with 8 bases identical to TRBD1. Germline V CDR1 and CDR2: SGHNT, YYREEE (reference sequence). Germline trimming cut 4 bases from V and 10 bases from J; bases unmatched to any gene: 1. The CDR3 is 12 residues long. CDR3 residues: CASSPGGSPLHF. For the CDR3, the DNA is TGTGCCAGCAGCCCAGGGGGCTCACCCCTCCACTTT. The whole variable domain, filled in from reference TRBV5-4 and TRBJ1-6, reads ETGVTQSPTHLIKTRGQQVTLRCSSQSGHNTVSWYQQALGQGPQFIFQYYREEENGRGNFPPRFSGLQFPNYSSELNVNALELDDSALYLCASSPGGSPLHFGNGTRLTVT.

This clone was seen a few times. The chain recombines TRBV4-1 with TRBJ2-3; tentative D call: TRBD2 (5 bases). The CDR3 covers 15 residues. The germline gives CDR1 MGHRA, CDR2 YSYEKL. Trimming stripped 1 base from V and 7 bases from J, with 15 bases between. The chain's CDR3 is CASSQGGLAGNTQYF. The CDR3 coding sequence is TGCGCCAGCAGCCAAGGCGGGCTCGCCGGGAATACGCAGTATTTT.

This clone has just a few counts. For the CDR3, the DNA is TGTGCCAGCAGCCCCCCCCCGGGGGGATCCTACAATGAGCAGTTCTTC. This sequence encodes CASSPPPGGSYNEQFF. The chain uses TRBV7-2 and TRBJ2-1, with 7 bases lining up with TRBD2. Germline CDR1 is SGHTA and CDR2 is FQGNSA. This CDR3 has 16 residues. The junction had 8 bases not matched to a gene; V was cut back by 5 bases and J by 1 base.

The chain joins TRBV7-6 to TRBJ1-2; a possible D gene is TRBD1 (6 bases). The CDR3 contains 15 residues. Germline V CDR1 and CDR2: SGHVS, FNYEAQ. Trimming stripped 8 bases from V and 5 bases from J, with 21 bases between. The CDR3 bases are TGTGCCAGCCGCCAGCGCCGGGACATCTTTTATGGCTACACCTTC. Its translation: CASRQRRDIFYGYTF. Based on the CDR3 plus reference TRBV7-6 and TRBJ1-2, the full variable domain is GAGVSQSPRYKVTKRGQDVALRCDPISGHVSLYWYRQALGQGPEFLTYFNYEAQQDKSGLPNDRFSAERPEGSISTLTIQRTEQRDSAMYRCASRQRRDIFYGYTFGSGTRLTVV.

CDR3 in amino acids: CASSSPGGGTEAFF. The CDR3 DNA reads TGTGCCAGTAGTTCCCCCGGGGGGGGCACTGAAGCTTTCTTT. The chain uses TRBV19 and TRBJ1-1, with TRBD1 as a possible D gene (5 bases). The V gene lost 5 bases and the J gene lost 4 bases, with 14 bases spanning the gap. This CDR3 is 14 amino acids long. Germline V lookup: CDR1 LNHDA, CDR2 SQIVND (reference sequence).

V is TRBV2 and J is TRBJ1-5; possibly TRBD1 for D (6 bases). Trimming shortened V by 5 bases and J by 7 bases, and 15 bases separated the two germline ends. From germline, CDR1 is SNHLY and CDR2 FYNNEI. The CDR3 runs 14 residues. The CDR3 protein is CASSSSDSRQPQHF. The CDR3 DNA sequence: TGTGCCAGCAGTTCCTCGGACAGCAGACAGCCCCAGCATTTT.

This clone was seen a few times. The genes are TRBV6-5 and TRBJ1-2; TRBD1 is a possible D gene (5 bases). V shed 0 bases and J shed 9 bases, with 17 bases lying between them. CDR1 is MNHEY and CDR2 is SVGAGI in the germline V gene. The CDR3 runs to 15 residues. DNA of the CDR3: TGTGCCAGCAGTTACTCGACGGGGGGATTTCGGAGCTACACCTTC. This encodes CASSYSTGGFRSYTF.

V is TRBV5-1 and J is TRBJ2-7, with 9 bases matching TRBD2. V shed 5 bases and J 2 bases; nucleotides not matched to a gene: 8. Germline CDR1 reads SGHRS; CDR2 reads YFSETQ. This CDR3 region has 15 residues. The CDR3 region is CASSPPERGAYEQYF. DNA for the CDR3: TGCGCCAGCAGTCCCCCCGAGCGGGGGGCCTACGAGCAGTACTTC.

The V call is TRBV9, the J call TRBJ2-6; 7 nucleotides agree with TRBD2. Germline V CDR1 and CDR2: SGDLS, YYNGEE. Trimming at V came to 6 bases and at J to 4 bases, leaving 4 bases not matched to a gene. This CDR3 comprises 14 residues. The CDR3 region has the DNA TGTGCCAGCACCGGGGGGAGAGGGGCCAACGTCCTGACTTTC. It is translated as CASTGGRGANVLTF. The variable domain in full, completed from reference TRBV9 and TRBJ2-6, reads DSGVTQTPKHLITATGQRVTLRCSPRSGDLSVYWYQQSLDQGLQFLIQYYNGEERAKGNILERFSAQQFPDLHSELNLSSLELGDSALYFCASTGGRGANVLTFGAGSRLTVL.

The chain combines TRBV7-2 with TRBJ2-3; D might be TRBD1 (6 bases). Germline assignment: CDR1 SGHTA and CDR2 FQGNSA. V dropped 3 bases and J dropped 5 bases, with 9 bases sitting between them. The CDR3 spans 13 residues. In DNA form, the CDR3 reads TGTGCCAGCAGCTTGGGACAAGGAGATACGCAGTATTTT. Its translation: CASSLGQGDTQYF.

This clone was detected only a few times. V gene TRBV5-8 combines with J gene TRBJ2-6; TRBD1 might be the D (6 bases). This CDR3 region has 18 residues. From germline, CDR1 is SGHTS and CDR2 YDEGEE. V lost 3 bases to trimming and J lost 0 bases, with 16 bases between them. CDR3 nucleotides: TGTGCCAGCAGCTATTTACAGGGATCTAACTCTGGGGCCAACGTCCTGACTTTC. It is translated as CASSYLQGSNSGANVLTF. The whole variable domain, remainder taken from reference TRBV5-8 and TRBJ2-6, is EAGVTQSPTHLIKTRGQQATLRCSPISGHTSVYWYQQALGLGLQFLLWYDEGEERNRGNFPPRFSGRQFPNYSSELNVNALELEDSALYLCASSYLQGSNSGANVLTFGAGSRLTVL.

In this sample, this clone turned up a few times. The chain links TRBV2 to TRBJ2-1; a possible D gene is TRBD2 (7 bases). V was clipped by 7 bases and J by 2 bases, with 18 bases between them. The length of the CDR3 is 16 residues. Germline V gene lookup returns CDR1 SNHLY and CDR2 FYNNEI. DNA for the CDR3: TGTGCCAGCACCCTGCGGGCGGGGGCTACCTACAATGAGCAGTTCTTC. As protein: CASTLRAGATYNEQFF.

The chain employs TRBV10-3 and TRBJ1-2; 11 bases fit TRBD1. Per the germline V gene, CDR1 is ENHRY and CDR2 is SYGVKD. With 5 bases clipped from V and 6 bases from J, the junction kept 8 bases outside the gene matches. The CDR3 consists of 15 residues. This CDR3 is CAISRLGQGADGYTF. The DNA of the CDR3 is TGTGCCATCAGTCGCCTAGGACAGGGGGCCGATGGCTACACCTTC.

This clone was seen a handful of times. The chain has TRBV6-5 and TRBJ1-1; D perhaps matches TRBD1 (5 bases). The V gene lost 10 bases and the J gene lost 2 bases, with 14 bases spanning the gap. Germline V CDR1 and CDR2: MNHEY, SVGAGI. The CDR3 is 13 amino acids. DNA for the CDR3: TGTGCCACCCTGGGCGGGGGTAACACTGAAGCTTTCTTT. This encodes CATLGGGNTEAFF.

The rearrangement joins TRBV6-5 to TRBJ1-5, with a weak D call TRBD1 (6 bases). The CDR3 is 15 amino acids. The germline CDR1 and CDR2 sequences are MNHEY and SVGAGI. The V and J ends lost 5 bases and 0 bases respectively, with 11 bases between them. The CDR3 loop reads CASSPTGYSNQPQHF. In nucleotides, the CDR3 is TGTGCCAGCAGTCCGACAGGATATAGCAATCAGCCCCAGCATTTT.

Only a few counts were recorded for this clone. The chain combines TRBV9 with TRBJ2-2; possibly TRBD2 for D (6 bases). The CDR3 has 16 amino acids. Germline V gives CDR1 SGDLS, CDR2 YYNGEE. Trimming stripped 3 bases from V and 5 bases from J, with 17 bases between. Here the CDR3 reads CASSARGGSETGELFF. In DNA form, the CDR3 reads TGTGCCAGCAGCGCCCGAGGAGGGTCTGAGACCGGGGAGCTGTTTTTT.

V and J are TRBV11-2 and TRBJ2-7, with 9 positions matching TRBD2. Germline V gives CDR1 SGHAT, CDR2 FQNNGV. The CDR3 runs to 17 residues. Unmatched junction bases numbered 10, after V lost 1 base and J lost 3 bases. CDR3 nucleotide sequence: TGTGCCAGCAGCTTAGGTGCGGGAGGGTACATCTACTACGAGCAGTACTTC. It specifies CASSLGAGGYIYYEQYF.

This clone showed up just a few times. CDR3 in amino acids: CASSSKQRGASYNEQFF. Written as DNA, the CDR3 is TGTGCCAGCAGCTCGAAACAGCGGGGGGCCTCCTACAATGAGCAGTTCTTC. V and J are TRBV5-4 and TRBJ2-1, with 9 bases identical to TRBD2. The CDR3 runs 17 residues. From germline, CDR1 is SGHNT and CDR2 YYREEE (reference sequence). Trimming removed 3 bases from V and 0 bases from J; junction bases left unmatched: 7.

The V and J genes are TRBV6-4 and TRBJ2-7; 8 bases line up with TRBD1. CDR1 MRHNA and CDR2 SNTAGT come from the germline V gene. The V segment lost 6 bases and the J segment 12 bases; nucleotides outside the gene matches: 4. The CDR3 spans 10 residues. CDR3 in DNA: TGTGCCAGCAGAACCGGGACAGGGTACTTC. It specifies CASRTGTGYF.

This clone was detected only a few times. The chain is built from TRBV10-3 and TRBJ2-5, with 8 bases lining up with TRBD1. The CDR3 length is 14 residues. Per germline, CDR1 ENHRY and CDR2 SYGVKD. The V segment lost 4 bases and the J segment 7 bases; nucleotides outside the gene matches: 8. Here the CDR3 reads CAISAGQGSVTQYF. The CDR3 region has the DNA TGTGCCATCAGTGCCGGACAGGGCTCAGTGACCCAGTACTTC.

This clone was recorded a few times. The chain combines TRBV4-1 with TRBJ1-5; no reliable D call. V was shortened by 5 bases and J by 0 bases, with 8 bases between the two germline ends. Germline CDR1 is MGHRA and CDR2 is YSYEKL. This CDR3 has 14 residues. CDR3 nucleotide sequence: TGCGCCAGCAGCACCGAGGTTAGCAATCAGCCCCAGCATTTT. Protein sequence: CASSTEVSNQPQHF.

The chain links TRBV7-9 to TRBJ2-7; TRBD1 aligns across 9 bases. This CDR3 comprises 14 residues. V lost 3 bases, J lost 6 bases, and 6 bases stayed unmatched. Germline lookup yields CDR1 SEHNR and CDR2 FQNEAQ (reference sequence). In DNA form, the CDR3 reads TGTGCCAGCAGCTTCCCGGGACAGGGTCGCGAGCAGTACTTC. Its protein product is CASSFPGQGREQYF.

The table lists this clone with a few counts. The rearrangement links TRBV9 to TRBJ2-2, with a tentative D call TRBD1 (5 bases). V lost 2 bases and J lost 2, with 16 bases in between. Germline V gene data show CDR1 as SGDLS and CDR2 as YYNGEE. The CDR3 extends over 17 amino acids. CDR3 region: CASSVDSPGLNTGELFF. CDR3 sequence (DNA): TGTGCCAGCAGCGTTGACAGCCCCGGTCTCAACACCGGGGAGCTGTTTTTT.

This clone has a handful of counts. The chain employs TRBV7-8 and TRBJ2-5, with a weak D call TRBD1 (6 bases). V dropped 6 bases and J dropped 4 bases, with 12 bases sitting between them. The CDR3 has 13 residues. Germline loops: CDR1 SGHVS, CDR2 FQNEAQ. The CDR3 nucleotides are TGTGCCAGCAGGCCCCAGGGGTTAGAGACCCAGTACTTC. This encodes CASRPQGLETQYF. Supplemented by reference TRBV7-8 and TRBJ2-5, the full variable domain reads GAGVSQSPRYKVAKRGQDVALRCDPISGHVSLFWYQQALGQGPEFLTYFQNEAQLDKSGLPSDRFFAERPEGSVSTLKIQRTQQEDSAVYLCASRPQGLETQYFGPGTRLLVL.